This TCR beta chain stems from a study of T cell responses to AZD1222 COVID-19 vaccine. Findings and limits, study-wide: Sampled repertoires all dated from after the peak T cell response. Clonal diversity was possibly underestimated, and white British individuals and females predominated among donors. With dominance at 160-218 and 743-854, vaccine-associated CD4 TCRs spanned spike.

CDR1 is SGHRS and CDR2 is YFSETQ in the germline V gene. The CDR3 contains 15 residues. Trimming shortened V by 3 bases and J by 5 bases, and 17 bases separated the two germline ends. As concerns this clone: The antigen remains undetermined.

Second-dose timings of about 4 or about 12 weeks were pooled. Produced via immunoSEQ multiplex PCR; TCRdb's table is partial and in-frame only. Of roughly 140,000 clones detected, over 80% appear once; the ten largest clones hold approximately 9.1%. This receptor was taken from an adult who received the AZD1222 COVID-19 vaccine. Sample: peripheral blood, taken 28 days after the second AZD1222 dose. The chain joins TRBV5-1 to TRBJ2-5; D uncertain. CDR3 in amino acids: CASSSMWSETETQYF. As DNA, the CDR3 is TGCGCCAGCAGCTCGATGTGGAGTGAAACGGAGACCCAGTACTTC.